This record covers a single T cell receptor beta chain. Its target is not known. The data stem from a study of T cells in Graves' hyperthyroidism and ophthalmopathy. Study-level results: Peripheral blood also featured most of the thyroid clonotypes expanded above 0.001. The model identified upcoming ophthalmopathy a median approximately 6.4 months ahead of onset.

TCR beta CDR3 regions were amplified from RNA transcripts. The HTBI set primed first-round TCR CDR3 RT-PCR. TCRdb reanalysed the multiplex PCR reads using MiXCR and keeps one entry per CDR3 protein. The table has fewer than 750,000 distinct CDR3 sequences, under 60% seen once. The authors deemed Graves' hyperthyroidism stable absent ophthalmopathy progression within 18 months. Hyperthyroidism, newly diagnosed and lasting under 2 months, affected patients aged 18 to 65. With V trimmed by 0 bases and J by 4 bases, 17 bases remained unmatched. The CDR3 is made up of 19 amino acids. The germline gives CDR1 SGHDN, CDR2 FVKESK.

V and J are TRBV14 and TRBJ2-7, with TRBD1 identical over 8 bases. The clonotype was recovered from a woman aged 18-35 years with Graves' hyperthyroidism. Sequencing was done on a sample of peripheral blood or thyroid tissue (not recorded which). CDR3 nucleotides: TGTGCCAGCAGCCAAGATGAGCGGGCAGGGGGCTATGGTTTTTACGAGCAGTACTTC. Translation gives CASSQDERAGGYGFYEQYF.